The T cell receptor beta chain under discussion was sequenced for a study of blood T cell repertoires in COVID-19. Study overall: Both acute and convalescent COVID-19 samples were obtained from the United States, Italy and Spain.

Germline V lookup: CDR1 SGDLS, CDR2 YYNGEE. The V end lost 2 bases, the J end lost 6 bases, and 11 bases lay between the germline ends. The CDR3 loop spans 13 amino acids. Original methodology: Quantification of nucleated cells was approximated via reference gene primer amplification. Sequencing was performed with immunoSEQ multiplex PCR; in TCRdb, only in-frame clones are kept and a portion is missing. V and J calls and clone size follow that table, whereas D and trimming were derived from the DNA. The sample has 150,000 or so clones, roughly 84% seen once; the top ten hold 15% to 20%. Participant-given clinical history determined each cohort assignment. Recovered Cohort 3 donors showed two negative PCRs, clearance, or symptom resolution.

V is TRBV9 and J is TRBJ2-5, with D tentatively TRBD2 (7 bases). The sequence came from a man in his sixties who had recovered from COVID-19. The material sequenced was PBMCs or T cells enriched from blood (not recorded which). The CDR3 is CASSVGGPKTQYF. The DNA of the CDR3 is TGTGCCAGCAGCGTCGGGGGGCCGAAGACCCAGTACTTC.